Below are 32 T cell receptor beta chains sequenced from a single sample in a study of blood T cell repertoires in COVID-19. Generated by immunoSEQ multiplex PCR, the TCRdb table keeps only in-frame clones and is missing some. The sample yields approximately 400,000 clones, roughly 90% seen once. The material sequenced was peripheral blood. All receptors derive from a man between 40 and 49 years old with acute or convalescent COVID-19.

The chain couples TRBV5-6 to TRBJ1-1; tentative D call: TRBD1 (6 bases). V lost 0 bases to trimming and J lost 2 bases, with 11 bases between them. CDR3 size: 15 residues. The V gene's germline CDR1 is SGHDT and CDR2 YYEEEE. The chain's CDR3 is CASSLGTVLNTEAFF. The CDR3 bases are TGTGCCAGCAGCTTGGGGACAGTCCTTAACACTGAAGCTTTCTTT.

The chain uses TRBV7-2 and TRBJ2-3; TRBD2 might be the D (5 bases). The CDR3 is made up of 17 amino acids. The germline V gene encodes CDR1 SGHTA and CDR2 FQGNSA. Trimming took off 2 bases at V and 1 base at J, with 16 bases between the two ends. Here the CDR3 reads CASSLPGRRAGTDTQYF. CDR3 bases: TGTGCCAGCAGCTTACCAGGTCGGCGGGCGGGCACAGATACGCAGTATTTT.

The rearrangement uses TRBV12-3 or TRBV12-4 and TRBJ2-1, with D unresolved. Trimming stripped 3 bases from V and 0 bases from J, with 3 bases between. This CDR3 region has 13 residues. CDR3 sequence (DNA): TGTGCCAGCAGTTTCGGCTCCTACAATGAGCAGTTCTTC. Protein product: CASSFGSYNEQFF.

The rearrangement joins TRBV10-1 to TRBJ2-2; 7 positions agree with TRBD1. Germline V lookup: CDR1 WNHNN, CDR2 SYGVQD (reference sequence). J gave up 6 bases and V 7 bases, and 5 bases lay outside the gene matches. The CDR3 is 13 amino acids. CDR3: CASTKQGSGELFF. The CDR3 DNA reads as TGCGCCAGCACCAAACAGGGGTCCGGGGAGCTGTTTTTT.

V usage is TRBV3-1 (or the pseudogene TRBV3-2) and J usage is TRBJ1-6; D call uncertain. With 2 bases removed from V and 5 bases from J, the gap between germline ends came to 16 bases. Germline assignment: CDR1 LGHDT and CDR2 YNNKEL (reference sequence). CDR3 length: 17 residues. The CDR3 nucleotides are TGTGCCAGCAGCCAAAACTTGAGGGTGTCTAATAATTCACCCCTCCACTTT. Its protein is CASSQNLRVSNNSPLHF.

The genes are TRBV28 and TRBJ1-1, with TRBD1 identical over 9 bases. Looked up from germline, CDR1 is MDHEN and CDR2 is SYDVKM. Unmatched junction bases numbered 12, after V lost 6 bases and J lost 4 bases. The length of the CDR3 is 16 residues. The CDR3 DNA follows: TGTGCCAGCAGGGGAGGGACAGGGTATTCGGCCACTGAAGCTTTCTTT. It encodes CASRGGTGYSATEAFF.

In DNA form, the CDR3 reads TGTGCCAGCAGCGCGGGGACAGGGAATGAGCAGTTCTTC. Its protein product is CASSAGTGNEQFF. The rearrangement links TRBV7-9 to TRBJ2-1; 9 nucleotides match TRBD1. Germline CDR1 and CDR2: SEHNR and FQNEAQ (reference sequence). The CDR3 extends over 13 amino acids. Trimming took 5 bases from V and 7 from J; bases not matched to a gene: 3.

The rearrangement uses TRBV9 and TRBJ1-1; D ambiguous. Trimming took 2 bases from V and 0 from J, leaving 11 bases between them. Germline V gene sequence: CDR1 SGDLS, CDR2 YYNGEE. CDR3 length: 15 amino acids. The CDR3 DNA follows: TGTGCCAGCAGCGTCCTCCGGGAACTGAACACTGAAGCTTTCTTT. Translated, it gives CASSVLRELNTEAFF. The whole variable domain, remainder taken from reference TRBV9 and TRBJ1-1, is DSGVTQTPKHLITATGQRVTLRCSPRSGDLSVYWYQQSLDQGLQFLIQYYNGEERAKGNILERFSAQQFPDLHSELNLSSLELGDSALYFCASSVLRELNTEAFFGQGTRLTVV.

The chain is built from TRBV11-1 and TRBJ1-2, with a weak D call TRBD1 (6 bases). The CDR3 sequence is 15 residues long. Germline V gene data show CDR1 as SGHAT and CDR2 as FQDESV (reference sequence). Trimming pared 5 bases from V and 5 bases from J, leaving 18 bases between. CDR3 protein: CASSHKPGDLYGYTF. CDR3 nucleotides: TGTGCCAGCAGCCACAAACCAGGGGATTTGTATGGCTACACCTTC.

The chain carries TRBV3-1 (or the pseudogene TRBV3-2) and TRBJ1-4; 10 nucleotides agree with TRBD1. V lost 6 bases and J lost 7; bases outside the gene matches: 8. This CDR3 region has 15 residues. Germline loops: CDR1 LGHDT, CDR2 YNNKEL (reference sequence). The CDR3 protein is CASRTRTGGGEKLFF. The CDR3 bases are TGTGCCAGCAGAACTCGGACAGGGGGAGGTGAAAAACTGTTTTTT.

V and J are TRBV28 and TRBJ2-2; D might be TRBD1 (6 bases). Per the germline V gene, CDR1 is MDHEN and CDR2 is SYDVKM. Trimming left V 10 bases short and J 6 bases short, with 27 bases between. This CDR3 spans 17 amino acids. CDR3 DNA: TGTGCCACTACGACAGGTGGCTATATTTTGGGGGCCGGGGAGCTGTTTTTT. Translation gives CATTTGGYILGAGELFF. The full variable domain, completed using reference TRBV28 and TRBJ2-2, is DVKVTQSSRYLVKRTGEKVFLECVQDMDHENMFWYRQDPGLGLRLIYFSYDVKMKEKGDIPEGYSVSREKKERFSLILESASTNQTSMYLCATTTGGYILGAGELFFGEGSRLTVL.

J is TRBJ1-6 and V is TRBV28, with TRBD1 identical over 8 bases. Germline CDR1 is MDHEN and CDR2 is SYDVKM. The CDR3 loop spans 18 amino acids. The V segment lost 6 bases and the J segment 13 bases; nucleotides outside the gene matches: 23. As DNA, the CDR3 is TGTGCCAGCAGCCCACCTTTTAGCGGACAGGGAGCTGGGGGGCCCCTCCACTTT. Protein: CASSPPFSGQGAGGPLHF.

In nucleotides, the CDR3 is TGTGCCAGCAGCTTAATCGGCAGGGGAAACACCATATATTTT. It codes for CASSLIGRGNTIYF. The genes are TRBV7-9 and TRBJ1-3; D is undetermined. Germline lookup yields CDR1 SEHNR and CDR2 FQNEAQ (reference sequence). This CDR3 spans 14 amino acids. V shed 2 bases and J shed 4 bases, with 9 bases lying between them.

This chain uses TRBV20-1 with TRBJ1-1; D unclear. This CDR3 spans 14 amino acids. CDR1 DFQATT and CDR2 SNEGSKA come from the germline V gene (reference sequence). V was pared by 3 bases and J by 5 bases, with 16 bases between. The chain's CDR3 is CSASVGEGTTEAFF. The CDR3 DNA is TGCAGTGCTAGTGTCGGAGAGGGCACTACTGAAGCTTTCTTT.

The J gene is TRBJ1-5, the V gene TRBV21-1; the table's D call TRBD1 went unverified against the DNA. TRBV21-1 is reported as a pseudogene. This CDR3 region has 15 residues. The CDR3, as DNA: TGTGCCAGCACCCTGCAGGGCTATAGCAATCAGCCCCAGCATTTT. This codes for CASTLQGYSNQPQHF.

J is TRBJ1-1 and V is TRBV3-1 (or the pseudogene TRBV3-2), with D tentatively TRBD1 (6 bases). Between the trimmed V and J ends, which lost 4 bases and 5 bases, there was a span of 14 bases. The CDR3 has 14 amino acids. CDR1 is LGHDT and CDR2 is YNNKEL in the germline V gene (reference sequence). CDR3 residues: CASSLGRGRTEAFF. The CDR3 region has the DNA TGTGCCAGCAGCCTGGGGAGGGGGAGGACTGAAGCTTTCTTT.

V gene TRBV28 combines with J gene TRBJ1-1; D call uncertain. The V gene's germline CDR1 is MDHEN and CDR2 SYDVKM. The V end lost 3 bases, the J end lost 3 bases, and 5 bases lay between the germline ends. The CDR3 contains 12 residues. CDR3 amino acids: CASSLADTEAFF. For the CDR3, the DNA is TGTGCCAGCAGTTTGGCGGACACTGAAGCTTTCTTT.

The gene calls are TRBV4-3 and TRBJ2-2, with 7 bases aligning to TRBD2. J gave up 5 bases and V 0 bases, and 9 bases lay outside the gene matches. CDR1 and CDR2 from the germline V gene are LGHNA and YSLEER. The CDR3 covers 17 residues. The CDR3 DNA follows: TGCGCCAGCAGCCAAGAAAATACGGGGGGTTGGACCGGGGAGCTGTTTTTT. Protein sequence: CASSQENTGGWTGELFF.

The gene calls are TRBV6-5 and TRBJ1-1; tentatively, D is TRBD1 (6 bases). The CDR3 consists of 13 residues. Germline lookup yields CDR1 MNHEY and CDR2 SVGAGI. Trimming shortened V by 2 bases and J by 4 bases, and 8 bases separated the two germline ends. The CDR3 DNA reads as TGTGCCAGCAGTTACAACAGGGTCACTGAAGCTTTCTTT. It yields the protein CASSYNRVTEAFF.

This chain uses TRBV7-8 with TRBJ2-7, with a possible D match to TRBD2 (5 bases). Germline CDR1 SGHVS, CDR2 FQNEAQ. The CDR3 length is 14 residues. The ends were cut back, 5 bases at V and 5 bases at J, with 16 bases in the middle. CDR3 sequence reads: CASSRARETDEQYF. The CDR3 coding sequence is TGTGCCAGCAGCCGCGCCCGGGAAACTGACGAGCAGTACTTC.

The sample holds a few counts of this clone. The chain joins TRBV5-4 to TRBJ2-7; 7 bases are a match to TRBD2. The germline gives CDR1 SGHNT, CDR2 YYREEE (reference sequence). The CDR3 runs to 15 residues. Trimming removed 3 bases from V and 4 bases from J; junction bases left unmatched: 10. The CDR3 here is CASSWPGGLAYEQYF. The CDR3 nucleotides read TGTGCCAGCAGCTGGCCGGGGGGTTTGGCTTACGAGCAGTACTTC.

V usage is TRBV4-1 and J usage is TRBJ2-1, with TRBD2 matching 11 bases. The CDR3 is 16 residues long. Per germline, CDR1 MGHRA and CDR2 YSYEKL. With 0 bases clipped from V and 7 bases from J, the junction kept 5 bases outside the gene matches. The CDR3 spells CASSQDTSGSRNEQFF. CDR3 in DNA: TGCGCCAGCAGCCAAGATACTAGCGGGAGTCGGAATGAGCAGTTCTTC.

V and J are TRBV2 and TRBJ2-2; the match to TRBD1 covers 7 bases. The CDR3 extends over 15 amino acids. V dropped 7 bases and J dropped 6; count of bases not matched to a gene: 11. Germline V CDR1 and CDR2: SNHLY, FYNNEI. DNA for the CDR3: TGTGCCAGCAACAGGGGATCAGTTCCCGCCGGGGAGCTGTTTTTT. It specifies CASNRGSVPAGELFF.

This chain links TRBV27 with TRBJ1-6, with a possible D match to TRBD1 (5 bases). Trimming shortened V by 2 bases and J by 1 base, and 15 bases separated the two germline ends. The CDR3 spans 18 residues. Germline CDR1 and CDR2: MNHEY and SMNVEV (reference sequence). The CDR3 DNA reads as TGTGCCAGCAGTTTACGGTTTCAGGGTAGTTCCTATAATTCACCCCTCCACTTT. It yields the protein CASSLRFQGSSYNSPLHF.

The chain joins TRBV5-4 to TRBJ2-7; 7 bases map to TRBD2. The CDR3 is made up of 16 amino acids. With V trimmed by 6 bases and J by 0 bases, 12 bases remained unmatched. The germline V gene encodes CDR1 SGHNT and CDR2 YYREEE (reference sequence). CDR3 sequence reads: CASNQGFSSGSYEQYF. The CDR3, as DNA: TGTGCCAGCAACCAAGGGTTTTCTAGCGGCTCCTACGAGCAGTACTTC.

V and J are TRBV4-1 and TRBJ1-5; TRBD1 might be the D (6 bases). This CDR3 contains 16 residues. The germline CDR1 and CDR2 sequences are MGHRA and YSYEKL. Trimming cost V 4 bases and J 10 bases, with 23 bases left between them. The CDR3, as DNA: TGCGCCAGCAGCCTAAGCGACCCGGGGACACTACGCCCCCAGCATTTT. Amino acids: CASSLSDPGTLRPQHF.

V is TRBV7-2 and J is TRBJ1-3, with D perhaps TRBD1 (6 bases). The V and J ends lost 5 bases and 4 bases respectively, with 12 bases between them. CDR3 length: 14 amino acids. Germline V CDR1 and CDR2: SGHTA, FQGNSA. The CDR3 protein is CASSPNRAGNTIYF. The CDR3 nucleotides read TGTGCCAGCAGCCCAAACAGGGCGGGAAACACCATATATTTT.

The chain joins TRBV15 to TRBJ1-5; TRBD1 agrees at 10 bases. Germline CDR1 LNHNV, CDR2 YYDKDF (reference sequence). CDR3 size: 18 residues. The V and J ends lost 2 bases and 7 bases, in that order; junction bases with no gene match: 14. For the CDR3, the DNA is TGTGCCACCAGCAGATCTAACCGGGACAGGGGAAGGAGGCAGCCCCAGCATTTT. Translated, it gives CATSRSNRDRGRRQPQHF.

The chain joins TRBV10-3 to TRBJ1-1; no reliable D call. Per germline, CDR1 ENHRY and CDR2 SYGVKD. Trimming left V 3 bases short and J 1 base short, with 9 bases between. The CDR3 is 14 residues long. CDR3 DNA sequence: TGTGCCATCAGTGATGGGCCAGAGAACACTGAAGCTTTCTTT. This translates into CAISDGPENTEAFF.

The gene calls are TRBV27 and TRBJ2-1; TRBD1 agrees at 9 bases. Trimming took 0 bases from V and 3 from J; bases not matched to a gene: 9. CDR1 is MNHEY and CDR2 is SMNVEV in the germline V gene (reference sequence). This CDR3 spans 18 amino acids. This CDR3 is CASSLSLVQGAFYNEQFF. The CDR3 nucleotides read TGTGCCAGCAGTTTATCACTGGTACAGGGGGCTTTCTACAATGAGCAGTTCTTC.

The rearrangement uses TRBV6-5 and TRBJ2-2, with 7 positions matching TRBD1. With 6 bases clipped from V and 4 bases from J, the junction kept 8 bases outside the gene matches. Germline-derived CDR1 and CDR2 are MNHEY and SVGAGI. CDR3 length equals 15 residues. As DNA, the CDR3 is TGTGCCAGCAGCTCCACAGGGGCGGCCACCGGGGAGCTGTTTTTT. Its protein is CASSSTGAATGELFF.

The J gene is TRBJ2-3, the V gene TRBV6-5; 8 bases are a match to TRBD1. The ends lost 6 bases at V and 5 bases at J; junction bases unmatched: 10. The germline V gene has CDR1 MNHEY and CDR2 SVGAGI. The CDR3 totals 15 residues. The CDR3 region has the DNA TGTGCCAGCAGCCAGACAGGGGTGGTTCGAGATACGCAGTATTTT. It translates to CASSQTGVVRDTQYF.